The 25 T cell receptor beta chains given below trace back to one sample, sequenced in a study of cytomegalovirus exposure and HLA in healthy donors. PCR involved 60 Vbeta and 13 Jbeta primers. The data were produced by immunoSEQ multiplex PCR, yet TCRdb's version contains in-frame clones alone and is incomplete. The table shows about 150,000 clones, with around 79% occurring only once. Sequencing input: PBMCs. The receptors here all came from a young man in good health and CMV-seropositive.

This rearrangement joins TRBV6-5 to TRBJ2-1; D might be TRBD1 (6 bases). Per the germline V gene, CDR1 is MNHEY and CDR2 is SVGAGI. CDR3 size: 16 residues. V lost 0 bases and J 9 bases, leaving 18 bases between the germline ends. As DNA, the CDR3 is TGTGCCAGCAGTTACTCGTTCACAGGGTCTTTAGGTGAGCAGTTCTTC. Its protein product is CASSYSFTGSLGEQFF.

The chain links TRBV9 to TRBJ2-7; tentatively, D is TRBD1 (6 bases). V lost 0 bases to trimming and J lost 5 bases, with 15 bases between them. Looked up from germline, CDR1 is SGDLS and CDR2 is YYNGEE. This CDR3 is built from 15 residues. The CDR3 region has the DNA TGTGCCAGCAGCGTAGATGGGACAATGAAAAACGAGCAGTACTTC. Translation gives CASSVDGTMKNEQYF. The variable domain in full, with the rest retrieved from reference TRBV9 and TRBJ2-7, is DSGVTQTPKHLITATGQRVTLRCSPRSGDLSVYWYQQSLDQGLQFLIQYYNGEERAKGNILERFSAQQFPDLHSELNLSSLELGDSALYFCASSVDGTMKNEQYFGPGTRLTVT.

CDR3 sequence reads: CASSARDRRPDNYGYTF. CDR3 nucleotide sequence: TGTGCCAGCAGCGCCCGGGACAGGCGCCCCGATAACTATGGCTACACCTTC. This chain uses TRBV9 with TRBJ1-2; 8 bases line up with TRBD1. The CDR3 spans 17 residues. CDR1 is SGDLS and CDR2 is YYNGEE in the germline V gene. V lost 3 bases and J lost 1; bases outside the gene matches: 11.

This chain connects TRBV2 to TRBJ1-2; D unresolved. In germline, CDR1 is SNHLY, CDR2 FYNNEI. V was cut by 6 bases and J by 6 bases, with 11 bases left in between. This CDR3 contains 12 residues. The CDR3 sequence: CASSLLGDGYTF. CDR3 DNA: TGTGCCAGCAGCCTCCTAGGAGATGGCTACACCTTC.

Here the CDR3 reads CATSSLQGSSPLHF. CDR3 in DNA: TGTGCCACCAGCTCCCTCCAGGGCAGTTCACCCCTCCACTTT. The chain couples TRBV15 to TRBJ1-6; TRBD1 might be the D (5 bases). Germline V lookup: CDR1 LNHNV, CDR2 YYDKDF (reference sequence). V was cut by 5 bases and J by 9 bases, with 14 bases left in between. This CDR3 region has 14 residues.

This chain uses TRBV29-1 with TRBJ2-7; TRBD2 is a possible D gene (5 bases). The germline CDR1 and CDR2 sequences are SQVTM and ANQGSEA. The CDR3 consists of 12 residues. The V gene lost 7 bases and the J gene lost 6 bases, with 16 bases spanning the gap. CDR3 sequence reads: CSAKDSFSEQYF. The CDR3 DNA sequence: TGCAGCGCCAAGGACTCATTTAGCGAGCAGTACTTC.

This chain uses TRBV7-3 with TRBJ2-1; the match to TRBD2 covers 7 bases. The trim removed 5 bases at V and 7 bases at J, leaving 11 bases unmatched. The CDR3 contains 15 residues. Looked up from germline, CDR1 is SGHTA and CDR2 is FQGTGA. For the CDR3, the DNA is TGTGCCAGCAGCCCCTGGGAGGGCCTACGGAATGAGCAGTTCTTC. It is translated as CASSPWEGLRNEQFF.

The chain recombines TRBV9 with TRBJ1-2, with D possibly being TRBD1 (5 bases). The CDR3 runs to 14 residues. With 0 bases removed from V and 4 bases from J, the gap between germline ends came to 10 bases. CDR1 is SGDLS and CDR2 is YYNGEE in the germline V gene. The CDR3 DNA reads as TGTGCCAGCAGCGTAGGATCAGGGCTCTATGGCTACACCTTC. Translated, it gives CASSVGSGLYGYTF. The complete variable domain, with remaining parts taken from reference TRBV9 and TRBJ1-2, reads DSGVTQTPKHLITATGQRVTLRCSPRSGDLSVYWYQQSLDQGLQFLIQYYNGEERAKGNILERFSAQQFPDLHSELNLSSLELGDSALYFCASSVGSGLYGYTFGSGTRLTVV.

This chain uses TRBV27 with TRBJ1-1; no definite D call. There are 15 residues in the CDR3. Trimming took 0 bases from V and 0 from J, leaving 8 bases between them. Germline V CDR1 and CDR2: MNHEY, SMNVEV (reference sequence). The CDR3 region has the DNA TGTGCCAGCAGTTTATCAGCCACAGTGAACACTGAAGCTTTCTTT. Its protein product is CASSLSATVNTEAFF.

In its sample, this clone was seen once. CDR3 region: CASSPPGLGLQTDTQYF. The CDR3 DNA follows: TGTGCCAGCTCACCGCCGGGACTAGGACTTCAGACAGATACGCAGTATTTT. The chain recombines TRBV18 with TRBJ2-3; 8 positions match TRBD2. Looked up from germline, CDR1 is KGHSH and CDR2 is LQKENI. V shed 3 bases and J 3 bases; nucleotides not matched to a gene: 11. CDR3 size: 17 residues.

The rearrangement uses TRBV9 and TRBJ2-7; D not certain. The CDR3 consists of 12 residues. The V end lost 4 bases, the J end lost 9 bases, and 14 bases lay between the germline ends. The germline gives CDR1 SGDLS, CDR2 YYNGEE. The DNA for the CDR3 is TGTGCCAGCAGCCCCAACGTAGCTCCGCAGTACTTC. Amino acids: CASSPNVAPQYF.

V gene TRBV27 combines with J gene TRBJ2-7; 10 bases line up with TRBD2. The CDR3 totals 15 residues. The germline V gene has CDR1 MNHEY and CDR2 SMNVEV (reference sequence). The J segment lost 4 bases and the V segment lost 2 bases, leaving 5 bases of the junction unmatched. CDR3 in DNA: TGTGCCAGCAGTTTAAGCGGGGGGGCCGTTTACGAGCAGTACTTC. As protein: CASSLSGGAVYEQYF.

V and J are TRBV12-5 and TRBJ2-5; perhaps TRBD2 as D (5 bases). The CDR3 spans 13 residues. Germline V lookup: CDR1 LGHNT, CDR2 FRNRAP. V dropped 5 bases and J dropped 5 bases, with 12 bases sitting between them. The CDR3 sequence is CASGRSGTETQYF. Written as DNA, the CDR3 is TGTGCTAGTGGTCGGAGCGGCACCGAGACCCAGTACTTC.

The rearrangement links TRBV2 to TRBJ1-3; a possible D gene is TRBD1 (6 bases). Germline CDR1 SNHLY, CDR2 FYNNEI. V was shortened by 7 bases and J by 4 bases, with 11 bases between the two germline ends. This CDR3 has 13 amino acids. This CDR3 reads CASKTGSGNTIYF. CDR3 DNA sequence: TGTGCCAGCAAAACAGGGTCGGGAAACACCATATATTTT. Full variable domain (remainder filled in from reference TRBV2 and TRBJ1-3): EPEVTQTPSHQVTQMGQEVILRCVPISNHLYFYWYRQILGQKVEFLVSFYNNEISEKSEIFDDQFSVERPDGSNFTLKIRSTKLEDSAMYFCASKTGSGNTIYFGEGSWLTVV.

The rearrangement uses TRBV5-1 and TRBJ1-1; D ambiguous. There are 14 residues in the CDR3. The ends were cut back, 1 base at V and 1 base at J, with 8 bases in the middle. Germline V gene data show CDR1 as SGHRS and CDR2 as YFSETQ. The CDR3 bases are TGCGCCAGCAGCTTGAATGGGCGGAACACTGAAGCTTTCTTT. Protein sequence: CASSLNGRNTEAFF.

This chain uses TRBV7-3 with TRBJ2-5; 7 bases are shared with TRBD2. CDR1 is SGHTA and CDR2 is FQGTGA in the germline V gene. The junction had 4 bases not matched to a gene; V was cut back by 1 base and J by 2 bases. The length of the CDR3 is 15 residues. DNA for the CDR3: TGTGCCAGCAGCTTAAGCGGGGGTAAACAAGAGACCCAGTACTTC. As protein: CASSLSGGKQETQYF.

The CDR3 protein is CASKKDTNTEAFF. CDR3 in DNA: TGTGCCAGCAAAAAGGACACCAACACTGAAGCTTTCTTT. The chain recombines TRBV28 with TRBJ1-1, with D possibly TRBD1 on 5 matching bases. The V end was cut by 7 bases, the J end by 2 bases, with 11 bases between. Germline CDR1 and CDR2: MDHEN and SYDVKM. CDR3 length: 13 amino acids.

V gene TRBV9 combines with J gene TRBJ1-1; tentative D call: TRBD1 (6 bases). This CDR3 is 15 amino acids long. The germline V and J ends were trimmed by 3 bases and 2 bases, with 14 bases remaining between them. Germline V gene lookup returns CDR1 SGDLS and CDR2 YYNGEE. As DNA, the CDR3 is TGTGCCAGCAGCGCGGTACAGGGTACAAACACTGAAGCTTTCTTT. Its translation: CASSAVQGTNTEAFF.

The chain uses TRBV10-3 and TRBJ1-2, with 7 bases that match TRBD1. V was pared by 6 bases and J by 8 bases, with 9 bases of the junction left unmatched. The CDR3 runs to 13 residues. Germline assignment: CDR1 ENHRY and CDR2 SYGVKD. The CDR3 is CAIRIQGVGGYTF. Written as DNA, the CDR3 is TGTGCCATCAGGATCCAGGGGGTCGGCGGCTACACCTTC.

J is TRBJ2-7 and V is TRBV28; 11 positions match TRBD2. Germline assignment: CDR1 MDHEN and CDR2 SYDVKM. The J segment lost 5 bases and the V segment lost 7 bases, leaving 7 bases of the junction unmatched. This CDR3 is 14 amino acids long. CDR3 residues: CASTTSGSLDEQYF. CDR3 coding DNA: TGTGCCAGCACCACTAGCGGGAGTCTAGACGAGCAGTACTTC. Filled out from reference TRBV28 and TRBJ2-7, the complete variable domain reads DVKVTQSSRYLVKRTGEKVFLECVQDMDHENMFWYRQDPGLGLRLIYFSYDVKMKEKGDIPEGYSVSREKKERFSLILESASTNQTSMYLCASTTSGSLDEQYFGPGTRLTVT.

The chain recombines TRBV25-1 with TRBJ2-4; D may be TRBD1 (5 bases). Per germline, CDR1 MGHDK and CDR2 SYGVNS. The CDR3 has 16 amino acids. V was shortened by 1 base and J by 2 bases, with 12 bases between the two germline ends. CDR3 loop: CASSESRQRTKNIQYF. The CDR3 bases are TGTGCCAGCAGTGAATCCCGACAGAGGACCAAAAACATTCAGTACTTC.

V and J are TRBV18 and TRBJ2-7; a possible D gene is TRBD1 (6 bases). The CDR3 sequence is 14 residues long. V lost 3 bases to trimming and J lost 12 bases, with 21 bases between them. Germline V gene sequence: CDR1 KGHSH, CDR2 LQKENI. The CDR3 DNA follows: TGTGCCAGCTCACCGGGGGCAGAGGGGACCGTAGGGTACTTC. Residues: CASSPGAEGTVGYF. The full variable domain, its missing parts supplied by reference TRBV18 and TRBJ2-7, is NAGVMQNPRHLVRRRGQEARLRCSPMKGHSHVYWYRQLPEEGLKFMVYLQKENIIDESGMPKERFSAEFPKEGPSILRIQQVVRGDSAAYFCASSPGAEGTVGYFGPGTRLTVT.

CDR3 residues: CASSSGQGANTEAFF. CDR3 coding DNA: TGTGCCAGCAGTTCTGGACAGGGGGCGAACACTGAAGCTTTCTTT. V gene TRBV7-8 combines with J gene TRBJ1-1, with 11 positions matching TRBD1. The germline V gene encodes CDR1 SGHVS and CDR2 FQNEAQ. The CDR3 has 15 residues. Trimming cost V 6 bases and J 1 base; bases outside gene matches: 4.

The CDR3 DNA sequence: TGTGCCAGCAGGGGACAGGGGGAAAAACTGTTTTTT. This codes for CASRGQGEKLFF. This chain connects TRBV2 to TRBJ1-4, with TRBD1 identical over 10 bases. V lost 6 bases to trimming and J lost 8 bases; unmatched junction nucleotides: 0. The CDR3 sequence is 12 residues long. Germline CDR1 is SNHLY and CDR2 is FYNNEI. Full variable domain (outside the CDR3, taken from reference TRBV2 and TRBJ1-4): EPEVTQTPSHQVTQMGQEVILRCVPISNHLYFYWYRQILGQKVEFLVSFYNNEISEKSEIFDDQFSVERPDGSNFTLKIRSTKLEDSAMYFCASRGQGEKLFFGSGTQLSVL.

The chain employs TRBV14 and TRBJ1-4; D may be TRBD1 (6 bases). The V and J ends lost 1 base and 0 bases respectively, with 12 bases between them. The CDR3 runs 17 residues. Germline V lookup: CDR1 SGHDN, CDR2 FVKESK. CDR3 sequence reads: CASSQGDTIATNEKLFF. For the CDR3, the DNA is TGTGCCAGCAGCCAAGGGGACACCATTGCAACTAATGAAAAACTGTTTTTT.